This T cell receptor beta chain was captured by sequencing in a study of early T cells in non-severe SARS-CoV-2 infection. Germline V CDR1 and CDR2: KGHSH, LQKENI. The CDR3 is made up of 15 amino acids. V lost 0 bases to trimming and J lost 10 bases, with 15 bases between them. One entry per CDR3 protein, called by TCRdb with MiXCR from the 5' RACE reads. The top ten clones hold about 1.3% of a sample with about 99,000 distinct CDR3 sequences, roughly 17% of them seen once. The chain has TRBV18 and TRBJ1-4; possible D gene TRBD1, 6 bases. The clonotype comes from an adult who was a healthcare worker with PCR-confirmed SARS-CoV-2 infection or an uninfected control (not recorded which). Sequencing was done on a sample of whole blood. CDR3 sequence (DNA): TGTGCCAGCTCACCACCAGAGGACAAGGGGGGAAAACTGTTTTTT. It encodes CASSPPEDKGGKLFF.